One and the same sample provided the 25 T cell receptor beta chains below, sequenced in a study of blood T cell repertoires in COVID-19. Using immunoSEQ multiplex PCR, the repertoire was profiled, and TCRdb retains in-frame clones only, with some absent. The table records roughly 250,000 clones, roughly 86% of them present only once. Sequences were obtained from PBMCs or T cells enriched from blood (not recorded which). These receptors were taken from a woman in her thirties or forties with acute COVID-19.

The chain couples TRBV11-3 to TRBJ2-7, with 9 bases matching TRBD1. V trimming: 5 bases; J trimming: 7 bases; junction bases outside the gene matches: 15. Germline CDR1 reads SGHNT; CDR2 reads YENEEA. The CDR3 contains 16 residues. The DNA of the CDR3 is TGTGCCAGCAGCCCAGGAACGGGACAGGGAGACCGGGAGCAGTACTTC. It yields the protein CASSPGTGQGDREQYF.

The CDR3 sequence is CASSREAGGSDTQYF. The DNA for the CDR3 is TGTGCCAGCTCCCGGGAAGCGGGAGGATCAGATACGCAGTATTTT. The chain joins TRBV18 to TRBJ2-3, with 9 bases lining up with TRBD2. V lost 6 bases, J lost 4 bases, and 8 bases stayed unmatched. The length of the CDR3 is 15 residues. Germline V gene data show CDR1 as KGHSH and CDR2 as LQKENI.

The V gene is TRBV6-5, the J gene TRBJ2-7; D not resolved. This CDR3 contains 13 residues. Germline V gene sequence: CDR1 MNHEY, CDR2 SVGAGI. The V and J ends lost 0 bases and 5 bases respectively, with 8 bases between them. The CDR3 here is CASSYSGFDEQYF. As DNA, the CDR3 is TGTGCCAGCAGTTACTCCGGGTTCGACGAGCAGTACTTC.

This sequence joins TRBV5-4 and TRBJ2-7; D is unresolved. V dropped 4 bases and J dropped 0 bases, with 8 bases sitting between them. The CDR3 consists of 13 residues. Germline V gene lookup returns CDR1 SGHNT and CDR2 YYREEE (reference sequence). CDR3 nucleotide sequence: TGTGCCAGCAGCCCGAGGAGCTCCTACGAGCAGTACTTC. Residues: CASSPRSSYEQYF.

The chain carries TRBV3-1 (or the pseudogene TRBV3-2) and TRBJ1-2; D unclear. V was clipped by 0 bases and J by 4 bases, with 12 bases between them. The length of the CDR3 is 15 residues. From germline, CDR1 is LGHDT and CDR2 YNNKEL (reference sequence). CDR3 protein: CASSQDPPDAYGYTF. CDR3 coding DNA: TGTGCCAGCAGCCAAGATCCTCCAGATGCCTATGGCTACACCTTC.

V usage is TRBV6-5 and J usage is TRBJ2-3; 9 bases line up with TRBD2. The CDR3 extends over 15 amino acids. J gave up 1 base and V 10 bases, and 9 bases lay outside the gene matches. Germline CDR1 and CDR2: MNHEY and SVGAGI. The CDR3 DNA sequence: TGTGCCACCGGAATAGCGGGAGATCGCACAGATACGCAGTATTTT. Protein: CATGIAGDRTDTQYF.

The count of this clone is one. J is TRBJ2-1 and V is TRBV9; 10 bases are a match to TRBD2. CDR3 size: 16 residues. The V segment lost 3 bases and the J segment 2 bases; nucleotides outside the gene matches: 5. Germline CDR1 reads SGDLS; CDR2 reads YYNGEE. The CDR3 loop reads CASSGWTSGTYNEQFF. The CDR3 coding sequence is TGTGCCAGCAGCGGGTGGACTAGCGGAACCTACAATGAGCAGTTCTTC.

V and J are TRBV4-1 and TRBJ2-3; TRBD2 agrees at 7 bases. The trim removed 0 bases at V and 3 bases at J, leaving 9 bases unmatched. This CDR3 region has 17 residues. The V gene's germline CDR1 is MGHRA and CDR2 YSYEKL. The CDR3, as DNA: TGCGCCAGCAGCCAAGATTGGCGGGAGATGGGGACAGATACGCAGTATTTT. As protein: CASSQDWREMGTDTQYF.

The CDR3 sequence is CASSPRERGYEQYF. The CDR3 region has the DNA TGTGCCAGCAGTCCCAGAGAGCGGGGCTACGAGCAGTACTTC. The J gene is TRBJ2-7, the V gene TRBV27, with 7 nucleotides matching TRBD2. The V segment lost 5 bases and the J segment 3 bases; nucleotides outside the gene matches: 7. CDR3 size: 14 residues. Germline CDR1 and CDR2: MNHEY and SMNVEV (reference sequence).

The rearrangement uses TRBV7-6 and TRBJ2-3, with D tentatively TRBD2 (6 bases). V lost 0 bases and J 3 bases, leaving 10 bases between the germline ends. Germline assignment: CDR1 SGHVS and CDR2 FNYEAQ. This CDR3 has 15 residues. Here the CDR3 DNA reads TGTGCCAGCAGCTTAGCTTCCGGGAGAACAGATACGCAGTATTTT. This gives the protein CASSLASGRTDTQYF.

The gene calls are TRBV7-8 and TRBJ2-6, with a weak D call TRBD1 (5 bases). The CDR3 spans 16 residues. Germline V gene data show CDR1 as SGHVS and CDR2 as FQNEAQ. V was trimmed by 4 bases and J by 4 bases, leaving 14 bases between them. CDR3 in amino acids: CASSSPGRRGANVLTF. The CDR3 DNA follows: TGTGCCAGCAGCTCCCCAGGGCGGCGAGGGGCCAACGTCCTGACTTTC. Full variable domain (outside the CDR3, taken from reference TRBV7-8 and TRBJ2-6): GAGVSQSPRYKVAKRGQDVALRCDPISGHVSLFWYQQALGQGPEFLTYFQNEAQLDKSGLPSDRFFAERPEGSVSTLKIQRTQQEDSAVYLCASSSPGRRGANVLTFGAGSRLTVL.

This chain connects TRBV6-1 to TRBJ1-3; the D is unclear. Trimming took off 3 bases at V and 8 bases at J, with 5 bases between the two ends. CDR1 and CDR2 from the germline V gene are MNHNS and SASEGT. The CDR3 is 11 residues long. The CDR3, as DNA: TGTGCCAGCAGTGAGATAGACACCATATATTTT. This encodes CASSEIDTIYF.

This clone has a single count. V and J are TRBV10-1 and TRBJ2-2; 8 positions agree with TRBD2. Germline CDR1 and CDR2: WNHNN and SYGVQD (reference sequence). V lost 4 bases to trimming and J lost 4 bases; unmatched junction nucleotides: 2. The CDR3 runs to 14 residues. CDR3 residues: CASSVAGSTGELFF. The CDR3 DNA follows: TGCGCCAGCAGTGTAGCGGGAAGCACCGGGGAGCTGTTTTTT.

The rearrangement links TRBV5-1 to TRBJ2-2; TRBD2 aligns across 13 bases. The CDR3 has 19 residues. The V gene's germline CDR1 is SGHRS and CDR2 YFSETQ. The junction had 16 bases not matched to a gene; V was cut back by 7 bases and J by 4 bases. Here the CDR3 DNA reads TGCGCCAGCTTTTCCGGGACTAGCGGGATCCGACGGGGCACCGGGGAGCTGTTTTTT. It is translated as CASFSGTSGIRRGTGELFF.

The chain has TRBV2 and TRBJ1-1, with 8 bases identical to TRBD1. The CDR3 is 15 residues long. The V segment lost 6 bases and the J segment 0 bases; nucleotides outside the gene matches: 6. The germline gives CDR1 SNHLY, CDR2 FYNNEI. CDR3 DNA: TGTGCCAGCAGGTCCTTGACAGGGGTGAACACTGAAGCTTTCTTT. This codes for CASRSLTGVNTEAFF.

The chain has TRBV15 and TRBJ1-1; no reliable D call. V was clipped by 5 bases and J by 7 bases, with 17 bases between them. This CDR3 contains 14 residues. CDR1 and CDR2 from the germline V gene are LNHNV and YYDKDF (reference sequence). The CDR3 region has the DNA TGTGCCACCAGCGGCTACGAGGCGATGGATGAAGCTTTCTTT. This sequence encodes CATSGYEAMDEAFF.

The genes are TRBV7-9 and TRBJ2-7, with TRBD2 identical over 14 bases. Germline V gene lookup returns CDR1 SEHNR and CDR2 FQNEAQ (reference sequence). This CDR3 contains 18 residues. After removal of 6 bases from V and 3 bases from J, the junction contained 13 bases not matched to a gene. DNA of the CDR3: TGTGCCAGCAGTTCAGGACAGGGACTAGCGGGAGACCGCTACGAGCAGTACTTC. It encodes CASSSGQGLAGDRYEQYF.

The V call is TRBV11-3, the J call TRBJ2-1; 8 bases are a match to TRBD2. The CDR3 extends over 15 amino acids. Germline loops: CDR1 SGHNT, CDR2 YENEEA. V shed 1 base, J shed 3 bases, and the junction held 2 bases outside the gene matches. The CDR3 sequence is CASSLASGLYNEQFF. The CDR3 DNA reads as TGTGCCAGCAGCTTAGCTAGCGGGCTCTACAATGAGCAGTTCTTC.

Written as DNA, the CDR3 is TGCGCCAGCAGCCAAGGGTACGGGGTGGATCAGCCCCAGCATTTT. This codes for CASSQGYGVDQPQHF. The chain links TRBV4-1 to TRBJ1-5, with D unclear. Between the trimmed V and J ends, which lost 1 base and 5 bases, there was a span of 12 bases. The CDR3 length is 15 residues. CDR1 and CDR2 from the germline V gene are MGHRA and YSYEKL.

The chain has TRBV5-1 and TRBJ1-3; D is ambiguous. Trimming removed 0 bases from V and 8 bases from J, with 9 bases in between. CDR3 length: 13 residues. Per germline, CDR1 SGHRS and CDR2 YFSETQ. The CDR3 DNA sequence: TGCGCCAGCAGCTTGGCCTTCGGGGACACCATATATTTT. Amino acid sequence: CASSLAFGDTIYF. Filled out from reference TRBV5-1 and TRBJ1-3, the complete variable domain reads KAGVTQTPRYLIKTRGQQVTLSCSPISGHRSVSWYQQTPGQGLQFLFEYFSETQRNKGNFPGRFSGRQFSNSRSEMNVSTLELGDSALYLCASSLAFGDTIYFGEGSWLTVV.

CDR3 DNA: TGCAGCGTTAACGGACAAAGCTCCTACGAGCAGTACTTC. Residues: CSVNGQSSYEQYF. The chain has TRBV29-1 and TRBJ2-7; the D gene is possibly TRBD1 (5 bases). Germline V gene data show CDR1 as SQVTM and CDR2 as ANQGSEA. The CDR3 is made up of 13 amino acids. Trimming stripped 5 bases from V and 0 bases from J, with 11 bases between.

The rearrangement uses TRBV21-1 and TRBJ2-3; TRBD1, the table's D call, was not compared with the DNA. TRBV21-1 is listed as a pseudogene. This CDR3 comprises 15 residues. CDR3 amino acids: CASSPQGLSTDTQYF. CDR3 nucleotides: TGTGCCAGCAGCCCACAGGGGCTAAGCACAGATACGCAGTATTTT.

J is TRBJ2-1 and V is TRBV11-2; D call uncertain. Trimming pared 1 base from V and 8 bases from J, leaving 12 bases between. This CDR3 has 14 amino acids. The germline CDR1 and CDR2 sequences are SGHAT and FQNNGV. The DNA for the CDR3 is TGTGCCAGCAGCTTAGTAACTCCTCCCGATGAGCAGTTCTTC. It specifies CASSLVTPPDEQFF.

Concerning this clone: One base away lies a much larger clone, so this may be a sequencing read error. Other DNA sequences in the sample encode the same CDR3. This sequence joins TRBV5-1 and TRBJ2-7, with TRBD1 identical over 10 bases. This CDR3 region has 14 residues. The germline gives CDR1 SGHRS, CDR2 YFSETQ. The V and J ends lost 4 bases and 2 bases, in that order; junction bases with no gene match: 3. The CDR3 region is CASSPGQGAYEQYF. CDR3 DNA sequence: TGCGCCAGCAGCCCCGGACAGGGGGCCTACGAGCAGTACTTC. The whole variable domain, remainder taken from reference TRBV5-1 and TRBJ2-7, is KAGVTQTPRYLIKTRGQQVTLSCSPISGHRSVSWYQQTPGQGLQFLFEYFSETQRNKGNFPGRFSGRQFSNSRSEMNVSTLELGDSALYLCASSPGQGAYEQYFGPGTRLTVT.

The chain combines TRBV30 with TRBJ1-1, with a possible D match to TRBD1 (5 bases). The CDR3 runs to 15 residues. Trimming shortened V by 1 base and J by 0 bases, and 12 bases separated the two germline ends. Germline assignment: CDR1 GTSNPN and CDR2 SVGIG (reference sequence). The CDR3, as DNA: TGTGCCTGGAGTGGGGGTCCAGGGCTGAACACTGAAGCTTTCTTT. Its protein product is CAWSGGPGLNTEAFF.